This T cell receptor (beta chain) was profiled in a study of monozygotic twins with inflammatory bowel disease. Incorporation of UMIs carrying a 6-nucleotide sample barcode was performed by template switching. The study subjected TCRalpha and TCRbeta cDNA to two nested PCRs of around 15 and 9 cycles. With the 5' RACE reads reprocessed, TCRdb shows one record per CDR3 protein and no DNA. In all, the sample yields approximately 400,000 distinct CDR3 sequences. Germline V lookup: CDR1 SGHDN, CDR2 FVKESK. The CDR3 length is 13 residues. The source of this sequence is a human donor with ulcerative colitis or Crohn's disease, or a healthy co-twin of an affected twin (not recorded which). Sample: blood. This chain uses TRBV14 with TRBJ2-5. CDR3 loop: CASSFESIDAQYF.